The 3 T cell receptor beta chains below were found in one sample sequenced in a study of read filtering for tumor transcriptome and immune sequencing. From roughly 390 ng of RNA, a library with molecular barcoded alpha/delta and beta/gamma adaptors was made. TCRdb reprocessed the reads with MiXCR, giving one entry per CDR3 protein. Found here are 75,000 to 90,000 distinct CDR3 sequences, 12% of them singletons; the top ten hold 15%. Sequencing was performed on a population of CD138-negative cells sorted from bone marrow. These TCRs come from a donor at least 40 years old with multiple myeloma.

Points on this clonotype: A read error may explain this, as a much larger clone is one base away. The chain joins TRBV19 to TRBJ1-5; maybe TRBD1 (5 bases). The CDR3 is 13 amino acids. Germline values: CDR1 LNHDA, CDR2 SQIVND (reference sequence). V dropped 3 bases and J dropped 7 bases, with 10 bases sitting between them. CDR3 residues: CASSIVNRQPQHF. CDR3 bases: TGTGCCAGTAGTATCGTCAACAGGCAGCCCCAGCATTTT.

The CDR3 DNA reads as TGCGCCAGCAGCCAACTTACCAGGGGGCCTACTGAAGCTTTCTTT. Translating it yields CASSQLTRGPTEAFF. The gene calls are TRBV4-1 and TRBJ1-1, with 8 bases fitting TRBD1. This CDR3 has 15 amino acids. In germline, CDR1 is MGHRA, CDR2 YSYEKL. The V segment lost 2 bases and the J segment 5 bases; nucleotides outside the gene matches: 7.

This clonotype showed up many times. The chain employs TRBV18 and TRBJ2-1, with D possibly TRBD2 on 6 matching bases. There are 17 residues in the CDR3. Trimming took off 0 bases at V and 9 bases at J, with 21 bases between the two ends. Germline CDR1 reads KGHSH; CDR2 reads LQKENI. CDR3 sequence (DNA): TGTGCCAGCTCACCACCCGGAACGGCCGGAGGGACGAGTGAGCAGTTCTTC. It specifies CASSPPGTAGGTSEQFF. Drawing the rest from reference TRBV18 and TRBJ2-1, the complete variable domain is NAGVMQNPRHLVRRRGQEARLRCSPMKGHSHVYWYRQLPEEGLKFMVYLQKENIIDESGMPKERFSAEFPKEGPSILRIQQVVRGDSAAYFCASSPPGTAGGTSEQFFGPGTRLTVL.